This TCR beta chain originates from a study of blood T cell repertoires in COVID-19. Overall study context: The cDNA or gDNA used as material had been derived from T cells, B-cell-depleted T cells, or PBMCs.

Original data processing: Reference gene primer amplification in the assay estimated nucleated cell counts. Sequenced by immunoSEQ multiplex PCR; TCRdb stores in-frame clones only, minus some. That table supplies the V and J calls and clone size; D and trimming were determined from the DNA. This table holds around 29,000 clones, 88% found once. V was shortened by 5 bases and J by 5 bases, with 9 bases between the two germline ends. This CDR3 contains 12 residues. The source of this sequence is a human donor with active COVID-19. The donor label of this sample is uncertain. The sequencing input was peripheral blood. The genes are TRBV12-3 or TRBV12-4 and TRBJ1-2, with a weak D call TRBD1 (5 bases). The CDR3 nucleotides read TGTGCCAGCAGTGACCAGGGATATGGCTACACCTTC. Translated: CASSDQGYGYTF.